This T cell receptor (beta chain) was identified in a study of blood T cell repertoires in COVID-19. Study overall: Italy, Spain and the United States were the sources of the convalescent and acute COVID-19 samples. Sources were T cells, B-cell-depleted T cells, or PBMCs; the material itself was cDNA or gDNA.

CDR1 and CDR2 (germline): SGHRS, YFSETQ. J gave up 2 bases and V 0 bases, and 1 base lay outside the gene matches. The CDR3 runs to 14 residues. In the case of this clone: The same CDR3 arises from other DNA sequences in this sample as well.

In the original analysis: Amplified reference gene primers provided the basis for estimating nucleated cell counts. Using immunoSEQ multiplex PCR, the repertoire was profiled, and TCRdb retains in-frame clones only, with some absent. For V, J and clone size, that table is used; D and trimming come from the DNA. The repertoire has some 250,000 clones, 87% of them found once; the top ten carry approximately 7.9%. The sequenced sample consisted of peripheral blood. This receptor was taken from a man between 60 and 75 years old who had recovered from COVID-19. The chain combines TRBV5-1 with TRBJ1-2; 7 bases are a match to TRBD1. This CDR3 is CASSLGQGNYGYTF. CDR3 sequence (DNA): TGCGCCAGCAGCTTGGGACAGGGAAACTATGGCTACACCTTC.